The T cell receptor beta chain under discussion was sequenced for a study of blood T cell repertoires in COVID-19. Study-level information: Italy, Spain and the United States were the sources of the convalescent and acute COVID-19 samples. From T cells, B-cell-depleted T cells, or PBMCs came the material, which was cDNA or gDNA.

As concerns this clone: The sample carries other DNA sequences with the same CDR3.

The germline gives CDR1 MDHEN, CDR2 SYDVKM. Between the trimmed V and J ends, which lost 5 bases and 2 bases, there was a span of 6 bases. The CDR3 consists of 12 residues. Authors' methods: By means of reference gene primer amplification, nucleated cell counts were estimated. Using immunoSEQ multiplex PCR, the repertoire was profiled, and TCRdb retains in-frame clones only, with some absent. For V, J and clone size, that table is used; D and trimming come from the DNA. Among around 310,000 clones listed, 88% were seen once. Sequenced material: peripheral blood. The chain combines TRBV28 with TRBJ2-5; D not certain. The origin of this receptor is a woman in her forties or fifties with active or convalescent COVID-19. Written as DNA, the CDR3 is TGTGCCAGCAGTCCTCTACAAGAGACCCAGTACTTC. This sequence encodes CASSPLQETQYF.